The sequence of this TCR beta chain was determined in a study of blood T cell repertoires in COVID-19. At the level of the study: Samples representing acute and convalescent COVID-19 were sourced from the United States, Italy and Spain. Sources were T cells, B-cell-depleted T cells, or PBMCs; the material itself was cDNA or gDNA.

This clone was seen a handful of times. Germline loops: CDR1 WSHSY, CDR2 SAAADI. Trimming at V came to 6 bases and at J to 5 bases, leaving 3 bases not matched to a gene. This CDR3 contains 15 residues. Authors' processing steps: Amplification of reference gene primers was used by the study to estimate nucleated cell counts. Assay used: immunoSEQ multiplex PCR; TCRdb lists only in-frame clones, some missing. V, J and clone size are taken as reported in that table, and D and trimming were inferred from the DNA itself. The sample records about 74,000 clones, 85% to 90% being singletons. The TCR comes from an elderly woman with active or convalescent COVID-19. The chain carries TRBV10-2 and TRBJ2-2; 13 bases line up with TRBD2. Sequencing was carried out using peripheral blood. The CDR3 loop reads CASSVTSGGTGELFF. The CDR3 DNA follows: TGCGCCAGCAGCGTGACTAGCGGGGGGACCGGGGAGCTGTTTTTT.